These 16 T cell receptor beta chains originate from one sample sequenced in a study of Graves' ophthalmopathy and Graves' hyperthyroidism (dated 2018 in TCRdb). The data were produced on an Illumina HiSeq 2000. For repertoire sequencing, TCR beta CDR3 regions were amplified from RNA transcripts. A first-round RT-PCR used HTBI primers with the Qiagen OneStep RT-PCR kit, followed by a second-round multiplex PCR, size selection and purification. TCRdb reran the public reads through fastp at Q25 and MiXCR, keeping productive beta chains. Records with the same CDR3 protein are collapsed into one entry carrying the most frequent genes and DNA. The sample profile shows some 400,000 distinct CDR3 sequences; approximately 20% of them were found once. The ten largest clones capture roughly 1.6% of the sample. Sequencing was carried out using peripheral blood. These receptors all come from a young woman with Graves' ophthalmopathy. Donor details come from another sample of the same person, matched by shared clones.

There are many counts of this clonotype. The chain couples TRBV6-1 to TRBJ2-7; no definite D call. The V end was cut by 8 bases, the J end by 1 base, with 15 bases between. The CDR3 covers 14 residues. The germline V gene encodes CDR1 MNHNS and CDR2 SASEGT. The chain's CDR3 is CASGKDLASYEQYF. As DNA, the CDR3 is TGTGCCAGCGGTAAGGACCTCGCATCCTACGAGCAGTACTTC.

At least ten counts were recorded for this clonotype. This chain joins TRBV18 and TRBJ2-7, with D possibly TRBD2 on 6 matching bases. Between the trimmed V and J ends, which lost 3 bases and 1 base, there was a span of 16 bases. Germline V gene sequence: CDR1 KGHSH, CDR2 LQKENI. The CDR3 totals 16 residues. The CDR3 coding sequence is TGTGCCAGCTCACCGGGAGGACGTCAAGTTTCCTACGAGCAGTACTTC. It yields the protein CASSPGGRQVSYEQYF. The variable domain in full, with the rest retrieved from reference TRBV18 and TRBJ2-7, is NAGVMQNPRHLVRRRGQEARLRCSPMKGHSHVYWYRQLPEEGLKFMVYLQKENIIDESGMPKERFSAEFPKEGPSILRIQQVVRGDSAAYFCASSPGGRQVSYEQYFGPGTRLTVT.

There are many counts of this clonotype. V gene TRBV28 combines with J gene TRBJ1-1; D is uncertain. Germline CDR1 reads MDHEN; CDR2 reads SYDVKM. V lost 3 bases to trimming and J lost 0 bases, with 8 bases between them. The length of the CDR3 is 14 residues. The CDR3 loop reads CASSFEVLNTEAFF. CDR3 sequence (DNA): TGTGCCAGCAGTTTTGAGGTCCTGAACACTGAAGCTTTCTTT.

This clonotype appeared many times. The rearrangement uses TRBV6-1 and TRBJ2-4; the D gene is possibly TRBD1 (6 bases). V lost 4 bases to trimming and J lost 0 bases, with 13 bases between them. This CDR3 comprises 16 residues. The germline V gene encodes CDR1 MNHNS and CDR2 SASEGT. CDR3 DNA: TGTGCCAGCAGTGGGGGACATATGATAGCCAAAAACATTCAGTACTTC. Its protein is CASSGGHMIAKNIQYF.

This clonotype has at least ten counts. The CDR3 is CASSLDRRGNSPLHF. The CDR3 DNA follows: TGTGCCAGCAGTTTAGACAGGCGGGGGAATTCACCCCTCCACTTT. The gene calls are TRBV12-3 or TRBV12-4 and TRBJ1-6; D might be TRBD1 (5 bases). The CDR3 spans 15 residues. With 1 base removed from V and 7 bases from J, the gap between germline ends came to 11 bases.

This clonotype appeared many times. The chain uses TRBV11-2 and TRBJ1-1, with unresolved D. There are 14 residues in the CDR3. Trimming took 6 bases from V and 4 from J, leaving 15 bases between them. Germline values: CDR1 SGHAT, CDR2 FQNNGV. The CDR3 sequence: CASRKLAAGTEAFF. The DNA for the CDR3 is TGTGCCAGCAGAAAGCTCGCGGCGGGCACTGAAGCTTTCTTT.

V gene TRBV4-1 combines with J gene TRBJ2-3; 7 bases align to TRBD1. Trimming took 0 bases from V and 2 from J; bases not matched to a gene: 8. Germline values: CDR1 MGHRA, CDR2 YSYEKL. The CDR3 runs 17 residues. The CDR3 sequence: CASSQEPGTDDTDTQYF. CDR3 in DNA: TGCGCCAGCAGCCAAGAGCCGGGGACAGACGACACAGATACGCAGTATTTT.

This clonotype came up many times. J is TRBJ1-6 and V is TRBV6-1; D ambiguous. From germline, CDR1 is MNHNS and CDR2 SASEGT. The CDR3 consists of 11 residues. V lost 6 bases, J lost 7 bases, and 4 bases lay in between. CDR3 in amino acids: CASRSNSPLHF. In DNA, the CDR3 is TGTGCCAGCAGGTCCAATTCACCCCTCCACTTT.

The table lists this clonotype with many counts. This rearrangement joins TRBV5-1 to TRBJ2-5; 9 bases are a match to TRBD2. The CDR3 is 17 residues long. Germline-derived CDR1 and CDR2 are SGHRS and YFSETQ. V was pared by 4 bases and J by 0 bases, with 10 bases of the junction left unmatched. Here the CDR3 reads CASSGELAGRYQETQYF. The DNA of the CDR3 is TGCGCCAGCAGCGGCGAGCTAGCGGGGAGGTACCAAGAGACCCAGTACTTC.

The chain couples TRBV12-3 or TRBV12-4 to TRBJ2-5; the D gene could be TRBD1 or TRBD2 (6 bases each). V was clipped by 3 bases and J by 3 bases, with 11 bases between them. This CDR3 region has 14 residues. CDR3 in amino acids: CASSFSGGKETQYF. Written as DNA, the CDR3 is TGTGCCAGCAGTTTTTCCGGGGGCAAAGAGACCCAGTACTTC.

V and J are TRBV12-3 or TRBV12-4 and TRBJ2-7; 8 bases are shared with TRBD1. Trimming at V came to 6 bases and at J to 6 bases, leaving 10 bases not matched to a gene. The CDR3 has 14 residues. DNA of the CDR3: TGTGCCAGCAGAGACAGGGGAGTTGTGGGCGAGCAGTACTTC. Amino acids: CASRDRGVVGEQYF.

J is TRBJ1-5 and V is TRBV12-3 or TRBV12-4; D is ambiguous. Deletions cut 7 bases from V and 5 bases from J, with 15 bases between. This CDR3 has 14 residues. This CDR3 reads CASIAGGHDQPQHF. The CDR3 DNA reads TGTGCCAGCATAGCAGGAGGGCATGATCAGCCCCAGCATTTT.

This clonotype was picked up many times. The rearrangement joins TRBV2 to TRBJ2-2; TRBD1 agrees at 7 bases. Germline V gene data show CDR1 as SNHLY and CDR2 as FYNNEI. V was pared by 10 bases and J by 1 base, with 9 bases of the junction left unmatched. CDR3 length equals 15 residues. DNA for the CDR3: TGTGCCAACACGGGACAGTCAAAGAACACCGGGGAGCTGTTTTTT. Encoded protein: CANTGQSKNTGELFF.

This clonotype came up many times. This chain joins TRBV7-3 and TRBJ2-2, with 10 positions matching TRBD2. CDR3 size: 16 residues. Germline V gene lookup returns CDR1 SGHTA and CDR2 FQGTGA. Trimming removed 2 bases from V and 7 bases from J; junction bases left unmatched: 7. The CDR3 nucleotides read TGTGCCAGCAGCTTATCCAGCGGGGGGGCCATCGGGGAGCTGTTTTTT. Translation: CASSLSSGGAIGELFF.

To note about this clonotype: A clone one base away is much larger, so this may be a read error. The rearrangement joins TRBV6-2 or TRBV6-3 to TRBJ2-4; TRBD2 agrees at 10 bases. After removal of 7 bases from V and 8 bases from J, the junction contained 8 bases not matched to a gene. Per the germline V gene, CDR1 is MNHEY and CDR2 is SVGEGT. CDR3 length equals 14 residues. As DNA, the CDR3 is TGTGCCAGCACCCTAGCGGGGGCCTCCGACATTCAGTACTTC. Protein sequence: CASTLAGASDIQYF.

The count of this clonotype is one. This chain uses TRBV6-5 with TRBJ1-1; tentative D call: TRBD1 (5 bases). The length of the CDR3 is 14 residues. Trimming left V 4 bases short and J 6 bases short, with 15 bases between. The germline gives CDR1 MNHEY, CDR2 SVGAGI. In DNA form, the CDR3 reads TGTGCCAGCAGTTCCCACATGTGGGGGGCTGAAGCTTTCTTT. Translated: CASSSHMWGAEAFF.